Each of the 14 T cell receptor beta chains below was sequenced from the same sample in a study of blood T cell repertoires in COVID-19. TCRdb's table, derived via immunoSEQ multiplex PCR, lists solely in-frame clones and lacks some. The top ten hold 1% to 1.5% of the sample, which has about 300,000 clones, about 87% seen once. The sequenced sample consisted of peripheral blood. The receptors shown here come from a man between 65 and 80 years old with acute or convalescent COVID-19.

The J gene is TRBJ2-7, the V gene TRBV5-1; 9 positions match TRBD1. Germline V gene sequence: CDR1 SGHRS, CDR2 YFSETQ. After removal of 3 bases from V and 2 bases from J, the junction contained 6 bases not matched to a gene. The CDR3 totals 15 residues. CDR3 bases: TGCGCCAGCAGCTGGGGGACAGGGACGACCTACGAGCAGTACTTC. Translating it yields CASSWGTGTTYEQYF. Variable domain in full (rest from reference TRBV5-1 and TRBJ2-7): KAGVTQTPRYLIKTRGQQVTLSCSPISGHRSVSWYQQTPGQGLQFLFEYFSETQRNKGNFPGRFSGRQFSNSRSEMNVSTLELGDSALYLCASSWGTGTTYEQYFGPGTRLTVT.

The rearrangement uses TRBV6-5 and TRBJ2-7; 9 nucleotides align to TRBD1. Germline CDR1 MNHEY, CDR2 SVGAGI. J gave up 2 bases and V 5 bases, and 4 bases lay outside the gene matches. This CDR3 contains 14 residues. In DNA form, the CDR3 reads TGTGCCAGCAGTCTAACAGGGGGCGCCTACGAGCAGTACTTC. Translation: CASSLTGGAYEQYF.

J is TRBJ1-6 and V is TRBV3-1 (or the pseudogene TRBV3-2); 7 bases agree with TRBD1. CDR1 LGHDT and CDR2 YNNKEL come from the germline V gene (reference sequence). J was trimmed by 3 bases and V by 1 base; bases with no gene match: 3. The CDR3 runs 16 residues. DNA for the CDR3: TGTGCCAGCAGCCAAGTACAGGGGAACTATAATTCACCCCTCCACTTT. Protein product: CASSQVQGNYNSPLHF.

The V gene is TRBV5-1, the J gene TRBJ1-1, with unresolved D. Germline lookup yields CDR1 SGHRS and CDR2 YFSETQ. The CDR3 totals 13 residues. The germline V and J ends were trimmed by 4 bases and 1 base, with 8 bases remaining between them. CDR3: CASSRTENTEAFF. In DNA, the CDR3 is TGCGCCAGCAGCCGTACAGAGAACACTGAAGCTTTCTTT. Drawing the rest from reference TRBV5-1 and TRBJ1-1, the complete variable domain is KAGVTQTPRYLIKTRGQQVTLSCSPISGHRSVSWYQQTPGQGLQFLFEYFSETQRNKGNFPGRFSGRQFSNSRSEMNVSTLELGDSALYLCASSRTENTEAFFGQGTRLTVV.

V usage is TRBV28 and J usage is TRBJ1-2, with 7 bases fitting TRBD1. There are 12 residues in the CDR3. With 8 bases clipped from V and 7 bases from J, the junction kept 7 bases outside the gene matches. The germline gives CDR1 MDHEN, CDR2 SYDVKM. The chain's CDR3 is CASHLTGVGYTF. The CDR3 nucleotides read TGTGCCAGCCACCTTACAGGGGTTGGCTACACCTTC.

This chain links TRBV28 with TRBJ1-1; no clear D gene. Germline assignment: CDR1 MDHEN and CDR2 SYDVKM. V lost 3 bases to trimming and J lost 0 bases, with 8 bases between them. The CDR3 runs 14 residues. The CDR3 loop is CASSLATMNTEAFF. The CDR3 DNA reads as TGTGCCAGCAGTTTGGCCACCATGAACACTGAAGCTTTCTTT. Complete variable domain (other parts from reference TRBV28 and TRBJ1-1): DVKVTQSSRYLVKRTGEKVFLECVQDMDHENMFWYRQDPGLGLRLIYFSYDVKMKEKGDIPEGYSVSREKKERFSLILESASTNQTSMYLCASSLATMNTEAFFGQGTRLTVV.

The chain employs TRBV28 and TRBJ1-4, with unresolved D. The CDR3 extends over 14 amino acids. V shed 8 bases and J shed 0 bases, with 10 bases lying between them. Per germline, CDR1 MDHEN and CDR2 SYDVKM. The CDR3 DNA reads as TGTGCCAGCTCACAGCCTGCAACTAATGAAAAACTGTTTTTT. Translated, it gives CASSQPATNEKLFF.

The rearrangement links TRBV30 to TRBJ2-1; 8 bases align to TRBD1. The ends lost 1 base at V and 2 bases at J; junction bases unmatched: 1. Germline V CDR1 and CDR2: GTSNPN, SVGIG (reference sequence). The CDR3 length is 14 residues. Written as DNA, the CDR3 is TGTGCCTGGAGTGGGACAGGGACCTACAATGAGCAGTTCTTC. Translating it yields CAWSGTGTYNEQFF.

The chain carries TRBV5-1 and TRBJ2-1; TRBD2 agrees at 7 bases. The trim removed 5 bases at V and 0 bases at J, leaving 5 bases unmatched. The CDR3 contains 15 residues. Looked up from germline, CDR1 is SGHRS and CDR2 is YFSETQ. CDR3 amino acids: CASSFRDYSYNEQFF. CDR3 bases: TGCGCCAGCAGTTTCCGGGACTACTCCTACAATGAGCAGTTCTTC.

As for this clone: One junction end disagrees with the germline gene, perhaps due to a read error. The V call is TRBV28, the J call TRBJ1-1, with D possibly TRBD1 on 6 matching bases. This CDR3 region has 11 residues. CDR1 is MDHEN, CDR2 SYDVKM, per germline. The CDR3 nucleotides read TGTGCCAGCAAGGACAGTGAAGTGCCTTACTTT. It yields the protein CASKDSEVPYF.

The chain is built from TRBV7-9 and TRBJ2-2, with a tentative D call TRBD2 (6 bases). Trimming pared 5 bases from V and 6 bases from J, leaving 16 bases between. This CDR3 is built from 15 residues. Germline CDR1 reads SEHNR; CDR2 reads FQNEAQ (reference sequence). The CDR3 sequence: CASSVTSSRSGELFF. Written as DNA, the CDR3 is TGTGCCAGCAGCGTTACTAGCAGTCGTTCCGGGGAGCTGTTTTTT.

The rearrangement joins TRBV5-5 to TRBJ2-5; weak D call: TRBD2 (5 bases). The CDR3 extends over 17 amino acids. Germline lookup yields CDR1 SGHKS and CDR2 YYEKEE (reference sequence). V was cut by 0 bases and J by 2 bases, with 17 bases left in between. The DNA of the CDR3 is TGTGCCAGCAGCTTGGCCCCCGACTGGAGAGGGCAAGAGACCCAGTACTTC. Protein product: CASSLAPDWRGQETQYF.

In its sample, this clone was seen once. J is TRBJ1-1 and V is TRBV25-1; D ambiguous. This CDR3 has 14 amino acids. Trimming cost V 3 bases and J 1 base, with 9 bases left between them. Per the germline V gene, CDR1 is MGHDK and CDR2 is SYGVNS. CDR3 bases: TGTGCCAGCAGTGAGGGCCACCCGAACACTGAAGCTTTCTTT. It translates to CASSEGHPNTEAFF.

In nucleotides, the CDR3 is TGTGCCAGCAGCTTAAGGGAGGGAGGCACCGGGGAGCTGTTTTTT. As protein: CASSLREGGTGELFF. The chain uses TRBV7-8 and TRBJ2-2; TRBD2 matches at 7 bases. Germline V gives CDR1 SGHVS, CDR2 FQNEAQ. J gave up 4 bases and V 2 bases, and 4 bases lay outside the gene matches. The CDR3 contains 15 residues.